The 19 T cell receptor beta chains reported below all come from one sample, sequenced in a study of cytotoxic CD8 clonotypes in ibrutinib-treated CLL. Clones were sequenced by immunoSEQ multiplex PCR, and TCRdb holds only the in-frame ones, with some missing. The sample consists of 150,000 to 200,000 clones, 70% to 90% of them appearing once. The sequencing here drew on PBMCs, taken at disease progression, from a patient treated with ibrutinib. The receptor set was obtained from a human donor with chronic lymphocytic leukemia.

V usage is TRBV7-3 and J usage is TRBJ2-2; TRBD1 might be the D (6 bases). The CDR3 covers 15 residues. CDR1 and CDR2 (germline): SGHTA, FQGTGA. Trimming left V 4 bases short and J 4 bases short, with 13 bases between. The CDR3 bases are TGTGCCAGCAGCTCGACCACGGACAGCACCGGGGAGCTGTTTTTT. Translating it yields CASSSTTDSTGELFF. Variable domain in full (rest from reference TRBV7-3 and TRBJ2-2): GAGVSQTPSNKVTEKGKYVELRCDPISGHTALYWYRQSLGQGPEFLIYFQGTGAADDSGLPNDRFFAVRPEGSVSTLKIQRTERGDSAVYLCASSSTTDSTGELFFGEGSRLTVL.

Regarding this clone: This sample includes further DNA sequences coding for the same CDR3. The chain recombines TRBV19 with TRBJ1-1, with 7 bases matching TRBD1. The germline gives CDR1 LNHDA, CDR2 SQIVND (reference sequence). With 6 bases clipped from V and 0 bases from J, the junction kept 1 base outside the gene matches. This CDR3 region has 13 residues. CDR3 region: CASRGQLNTEAFF. As DNA, the CDR3 is TGTGCCAGTAGGGGACAGTTGAACACTGAAGCTTTCTTT.

This sequence joins TRBV10-3 and TRBJ1-5; 7 positions agree with TRBD1. The CDR3 length is 14 residues. The germline gives CDR1 ENHRY, CDR2 SYGVKD. V was clipped by 3 bases and J by 3 bases; unmatched bases: 2. CDR3 coding DNA: TGTGCCATCAGTGAAGGGGGCAACAATCAGCCCCAGCATTTT. This sequence encodes CAISEGGNNQPQHF.

The V call is TRBV27, the J call TRBJ1-1, with TRBD1 matching 8 bases. The V segment lost 4 bases and the J segment 3 bases; nucleotides outside the gene matches: 4. The CDR3 contains 14 residues. CDR1 and CDR2 (germline): MNHEY, SMNVEV (reference sequence). The CDR3 nucleotides read TGTGCCAGCAGTTACAGGGGGGCCTACACTGAAGCTTTCTTT. It encodes CASSYRGAYTEAFF.

The chain uses TRBV6-1 and TRBJ2-7; D is unresolved. The V gene lost 5 bases and the J gene lost 6 bases, with 11 bases spanning the gap. This CDR3 is built from 12 residues. Looked up from germline, CDR1 is MNHNS and CDR2 is SASEGT. The CDR3 sequence: CASSIFVGEQYF. The CDR3 DNA follows: TGTGCCAGCAGTATCTTTGTGGGCGAGCAGTACTTC.

The chain recombines TRBV7-6 with TRBJ2-5; no definite D call. The CDR3 extends over 12 amino acids. Trimming took off 4 bases at V and 5 bases at J, with 8 bases between the two ends. Germline assignment: CDR1 SGHVS and CDR2 FNYEAQ. The CDR3 region has the DNA TGTGCCAGCAGCTCTCATCTTGAGACCCAGTACTTC. Protein sequence: CASSSHLETQYF.

This chain links TRBV5-1 with TRBJ2-2; D ambiguous. Germline CDR1 is SGHRS and CDR2 is YFSETQ. V was cut by 0 bases and J by 6 bases, with 21 bases left in between. The CDR3 spans 18 residues. The CDR3 DNA is TGCGCCAGCAGCTTGGAAGGGTCCATCCTAGATATCTCCGGGGAGCTGTTTTTT. Its protein is CASSLEGSILDISGELFF.

The J gene is TRBJ1-5, the V gene TRBV27, with unresolved D. Germline V gene data show CDR1 as MNHEY and CDR2 as SMNVEV (reference sequence). The CDR3 has 14 amino acids. V was pared by 0 bases and J by 4 bases, with 7 bases between. The CDR3 reads CASSLSHGNQPQHF. For the CDR3, the DNA is TGTGCCAGCAGTTTATCACACGGAAATCAGCCCCAGCATTTT.

The CDR3 DNA reads TGTGCCAGCAGCCGAGGGGGAACAGCCTCCGGCTACGAGCAGTACTTC. This gives the protein CASSRGGTASGYEQYF. J is TRBJ2-7 and V is TRBV7-8, with D perhaps matching TRBD1 (6 bases). CDR1 SGHVS and CDR2 FQNEAQ come from the germline V gene. Trimming left V 5 bases short and J 3 bases short, with 20 bases between. This CDR3 is built from 16 residues.

V usage is TRBV5-8 and J usage is TRBJ2-3; tentatively, D is TRBD2 (6 bases). The CDR3 loop spans 16 amino acids. Germline values: CDR1 SGHTS, CDR2 YDEGEE. V was clipped by 2 bases and J by 2 bases, with 15 bases between them. This CDR3 is CASSLLAVVNTDTQYF. CDR3 bases: TGTGCCAGCAGCTTACTAGCAGTCGTAAACACAGATACGCAGTATTTT.

This clone was recorded once. This chain joins TRBV28 and TRBJ2-1; 8 bases agree with TRBD2. V lost 5 bases to trimming and J lost 2 bases; unmatched junction nucleotides: 8. Germline CDR1 reads MDHEN; CDR2 reads SYDVKM. This CDR3 is built from 16 residues. The CDR3 DNA reads TGTGCCAGCAGTCGAGCGGGAGATTCAGCCTACAATGAGCAGTTCTTC. This sequence encodes CASSRAGDSAYNEQFF.

V gene TRBV7-6 combines with J gene TRBJ2-3; 8 bases line up with TRBD1. CDR1 SGHVS and CDR2 FNYEAQ come from the germline V gene. This CDR3 spans 15 amino acids. Trimming cost V 4 bases and J 2 bases; bases outside gene matches: 5. In nucleotides, the CDR3 is TGTGCCAGCAGCTGGACAGGGCCGAACACAGATACGCAGTATTTT. Translating gives CASSWTGPNTDTQYF.

The rearrangement uses TRBV5-4 and TRBJ2-7; D may be TRBD2 (6 bases). The ends were cut back, 3 bases at V and 3 bases at J, with 16 bases in the middle. The CDR3 has 15 residues. CDR1 and CDR2 from the germline V gene are SGHNT and YYREEE (reference sequence). CDR3 in amino acids: CASSSAGTGFYEQYF. Here the CDR3 DNA reads TGTGCCAGCAGCTCGGCCGGGACTGGATTCTACGAGCAGTACTTC.

The chain is built from TRBV7-2 and TRBJ1-2, with TRBD1 matching 7 bases. Germline V gene lookup returns CDR1 SGHTA and CDR2 FQGNSA. V was clipped by 6 bases and J by 8 bases; unmatched bases: 9. This CDR3 is built from 13 residues. CDR3 amino acids: CASREPGQLGYTF. The CDR3 DNA reads as TGTGCCAGCAGAGAGCCGGGACAGCTCGGCTACACCTTC.

The chain recombines TRBV4-1 with TRBJ2-1; TRBD1 matches 8 bases. This CDR3 contains 15 residues. Germline lookup yields CDR1 MGHRA and CDR2 YSYEKL. V lost 1 base, J lost 9 bases, and 8 bases stayed unmatched. This CDR3 is CASSQGRTGFTEQFF. CDR3 coding DNA: TGCGCCAGCAGCCAAGGTCGGACAGGGTTTACTGAGCAGTTCTTC.

The chain joins TRBV28 to TRBJ1-2, with D unresolved. Trimming removed 2 bases at V and 0 bases at J, with 7 bases between. CDR3 length equals 14 residues. Germline V lookup: CDR1 MDHEN, CDR2 SYDVKM. CDR3 region: CASSLLSANYGYTF. CDR3 coding DNA: TGTGCCAGCAGTTTACTATCGGCTAACTATGGCTACACCTTC.

V and J are TRBV7-8 and TRBJ1-1; D remains ambiguous. Germline CDR1 reads SGHVS; CDR2 reads FQNEAQ. Trimming took off 2 bases at V and 9 bases at J, with 13 bases between the two ends. This CDR3 is built from 13 residues. The CDR3 DNA is TGTGCCAGCAGCTTACGGGTGGATAACAAAGCTTTCTTT. Translating it yields CASSLRVDNKAFF. Full variable domain (rest looked up from reference TRBV7-8 and TRBJ1-1): GAGVSQSPRYKVAKRGQDVALRCDPISGHVSLFWYQQALGQGPEFLTYFQNEAQLDKSGLPSDRFFAERPEGSVSTLKIQRTQQEDSAVYLCASSLRVDNKAFFGQGTRLTVV.

The chain carries TRBV5-1 and TRBJ1-1; no definite D call. This CDR3 is 13 amino acids long. The V end lost 5 bases, the J end lost 6 bases, and 14 bases lay between the germline ends. The germline CDR1 and CDR2 sequences are SGHRS and YFSETQ. The CDR3 DNA is TGCGCCAGCAGTATTACTTCTGGGCCTGAAGCTTTCTTT. Amino acid sequence: CASSITSGPEAFF.

This sequence joins TRBV19 and TRBJ2-2; 9 bases align to TRBD1. V shed 4 bases, J shed 3 bases, and the junction held 3 bases outside the gene matches. The CDR3 runs 15 residues. Germline-derived CDR1 and CDR2 are LNHDA and SQIVND (reference sequence). As DNA, the CDR3 is TGTGCCAGTAGTAGGACAGGGGTCGACACCGGGGAGCTGTTTTTT. This codes for CASSRTGVDTGELFF. The full variable domain, in which reference TRBV19 and TRBJ2-2 provide the parts outside the CDR3, is DGGITQSPKYLFRKEGQNVTLSCEQNLNHDAMYWYRQDPGQGLRLIYYSQIVNDFQKGDIAEGYSVSREKKESFPLTVTSAQKNPTAFYLCASSRTGVDTGELFFGEGSRLTVL.